These 10 T cell receptor beta chains originate from one sample sequenced in a study of metastatic and nonmetastatic thyroid tumors. Every patient was untreated before thyroid surgery. Through MiXCR, TCRdb re-clonotyped the PCR reads. This repertoire shows about 27,000 clones, 10% to 15% found once; its top ten account for approximately 4.9%. The specimen was blood. The receptors derive from a female donor with papillary thyroid cancer or a benign thyroid nodule (not recorded which). Some clones in this sample may be carry-over from other donors' samples.

This clone has just a few counts. A single base separates this from a much larger clone, so it may be a read error. Distinct nucleotide sequences in the sample also encode this CDR3. The V gene is TRBV10-3, the J gene TRBJ2-3; D is perhaps TRBD1 or TRBD2 (5 bases each). The CDR3 spans 16 residues. Germline CDR1 reads ENHRY; CDR2 reads SYGVKD. The CDR3 DNA reads TGTGTCATCAGTGGGGGTGGGGGTAATTTGGCAGATACGCAGTATTTT. Protein product: CVISGGGGNLADTQYF.

The sample holds one count of this clone. One end of the junction varies from germline; a read error may be responsible. The gene calls are TRBV4-1 and TRBJ2-7; weak D call: TRBD1 (7 bases). This CDR3 contains 15 residues. Germline-derived CDR1 and CDR2 are MGHRA and YSYEKL. As DNA, the CDR3 is TGCGCCAGCAGCCCCAGGAGGCAGGGGGGAAACGAGCATTACTTC. Its protein is CASSPRRQGGNEHYF.

This clone was recorded a few times. An end of the junction does not agree with germline; a read error may underlie this. Other DNA sequences from this sample encode an identical CDR3 as well. The chain recombines TRBV6-2 or TRBV6-3 with TRBJ2-2; D might be TRBD2 (5 bases). Germline V lookup: CDR1 MNHEY, CDR2 SVGEGT. The CDR3 is made up of 15 amino acids. In DNA form, the CDR3 reads TGTGCCAGCAGTAGCGGTACTATTAACACCGGGGAGCTGTTCTTT. Translating gives CASSSGTINTGELFF.

In this sample, this clone turned up many times. This chain connects TRBV6-1 to TRBJ2-5; D possibly matches TRBD1 or TRBD2 (5 bases each). This CDR3 spans 13 amino acids. CDR1 MNHNS and CDR2 SASEGT come from the germline V gene. V was trimmed by 5 bases and J by 1 base, leaving 8 bases between them. CDR3 DNA sequence: TGTGCCAGCAGTTTCGGGGCCCAAGAGACCCAGTACTTC. The encoded protein is CASSFGAQETQYF.

This clone was seen ten or more times. The chain links TRBV19 to TRBJ1-1, with unresolved D. CDR1 and CDR2 from the germline V gene are LNHDA and SQIVND (reference sequence). The CDR3 contains 13 residues. The V end was cut by 5 bases, the J end by 0 bases, with 7 bases between. The CDR3 loop is CASSASLNTEAFF. In nucleotides, the CDR3 is TGTGCCAGTAGTGCCTCCTTGAACACTGAAGCTTTCTTT.

This sequence joins TRBV30 and TRBJ2-7; TRBD1 matches at 11 bases. The ends lost 3 bases at V and 3 bases at J; junction bases unmatched: 4. This CDR3 has 14 amino acids. Germline V lookup: CDR1 GTSNPN, CDR2 SVGIG (reference sequence). The CDR3 nucleotides read TGTGCCTGGAGGGGGACAGGGGGTCTCTACGAGCAGTACTTC. Translating gives CAWRGTGGLYEQYF.

This clone was observed at least ten times. V is TRBV15 and J is TRBJ1-4; no clear D gene. The ends were cut back, 0 bases at V and 8 bases at J, with 16 bases in the middle. CDR3 length: 16 residues. CDR1 and CDR2 from the germline V gene are LNHNV and YYDKDF (reference sequence). CDR3 protein: CATSREVGKVREKLFF. CDR3 bases: TGTGCCACCAGCAGAGAAGTGGGGAAGGTTCGAGAAAAACTGTTTTTT.

This clone has ten or more counts. V is TRBV7-9 and J is TRBJ1-1; no firm D call. This CDR3 region has 14 residues. The V end was cut by 5 bases, the J end by 8 bases, with 18 bases between. The germline gives CDR1 SEHNR, CDR2 FQNEAQ (reference sequence). Here the CDR3 reads CASSHPQAGPEAFF. The CDR3 nucleotides read TGTGCCAGCAGCCACCCCCAGGCCGGGCCCGAAGCTTTCTTT.

This clone was detected many times. The chain is built from TRBV25-1 and TRBJ2-7, with TRBD2 matching 9 bases. Germline loops: CDR1 MGHDK, CDR2 SYGVNS. The CDR3 length is 14 residues. V lost 6 bases and J lost 3; bases outside the gene matches: 6. In nucleotides, the CDR3 is TGTGCCAGCAGCGGGGCGGGAGGGAACTACGAGCAGTACTTC. It codes for CASSGAGGNYEQYF.

This clone was counted ten times or more. J is TRBJ1-4 and V is TRBV2; the match to TRBD1 covers 11 bases. This CDR3 comprises 14 residues. Germline CDR1 reads SNHLY; CDR2 reads FYNNEI. The V gene end was trimmed by 4 bases and the J gene end by 6 bases; junction bases not matched to a gene: 1. The DNA for the CDR3 is TGTGCCAGCAGTGGGGACAGGGGGGATGAAAAACTGTTTTTT. Its translation: CASSGDRGDEKLFF.